These 27 T cell receptor beta chains came from one sample sequenced in a study of blood T cell repertoires in COVID-19. Clones were sequenced by immunoSEQ multiplex PCR, and TCRdb holds only the in-frame ones, with some missing. Among nearly 350,000 clones, approximately 84% were seen once, and the ten largest hold roughly 0.94%. The sequenced sample was PBMCs or T cells enriched from blood (not recorded which). The source of these receptors is a woman in her 30s who had recovered from COVID-19.

CDR3 in amino acids: CASSLIGLAGPGELFF. The CDR3 region has the DNA TGTGCCAGCAGCTTAATTGGACTAGCGGGCCCCGGGGAGCTGTTTTTT. V usage is TRBV13 and J usage is TRBJ2-2, with 11 bases identical to TRBD2. The CDR3 is 16 amino acids. CDR1 and CDR2 from the germline V gene are PRHDT and FYEKMQ (reference sequence). The V and J ends lost 2 bases and 6 bases, in that order; junction bases with no gene match: 5.

This clone was observed once. The same CDR3 can be traced to other DNA sequences in this sample. V and J are TRBV5-4 and TRBJ2-3; 9 positions agree with TRBD2. The germline gives CDR1 SGHNT, CDR2 YYREEE (reference sequence). This CDR3 has 14 residues. V shed 4 bases, J shed 5 bases, and the junction held 5 bases outside the gene matches. The chain's CDR3 is CASSPGLAGDTQYF. The CDR3 nucleotides are TGTGCCAGCAGCCCGGGACTAGCAGGAGATACGCAGTATTTT.

The rearrangement joins TRBV12-1 to TRBJ2-1; the D segment call TRBD2 is taken from the table without a DNA check. TRBV12-1 is flagged as a pseudogene. The CDR3 consists of 16 residues. CDR3 nucleotide sequence: TGTGCCAGCAGCTTTCGGCGGGGGGGCCTGGTTCGTGAGCAGTTCTTC. This translates into CASSFRRGGLVREQFF.

This chain connects TRBV27 to TRBJ1-1, with 9 nucleotides matching TRBD1. From germline, CDR1 is MNHEY and CDR2 SMNVEV (reference sequence). The length of the CDR3 is 15 residues. V was pared by 6 bases and J by 4 bases, with 9 bases of the junction left unmatched. The CDR3 DNA follows: TGTGCCAGCAGCACGGGACAGGGAGGGGGCACTGAAGCTTTCTTT. The encoded protein is CASSTGQGGGTEAFF.

Comment on this clone: One end of the junction does not line up with germline, which may come from a read error. The rearrangement joins TRBV5-1 to TRBJ1-2; D is unresolved. The CDR3 is made up of 13 amino acids. Germline V gene sequence: CDR1 SGHRS, CDR2 YFSETQ. The CDR3: CASSLAGVYRYTF. CDR3 nucleotides: TGCGCCAGCAGCTTGGCCGGGGTCTATCGCTACACCTTC.

The chain joins TRBV28 to TRBJ2-2, with D perhaps matching TRBD2 (6 bases). Trimming left V 6 bases short and J 5 bases short, with 16 bases between. This CDR3 has 15 amino acids. Per the germline V gene, CDR1 is MDHEN and CDR2 is SYDVKM. CDR3 protein: CASRSSFGGTGELFF. Here the CDR3 DNA reads TGTGCCAGCAGGTCGAGCTTCGGGGGTACCGGGGAGCTGTTTTTT.

The CDR3 DNA reads TGTGCCAGCAGCTTAGCCTCGAAGGACAGGGCGGACCTATATGGCTACACCTTC. Translating it yields CASSLASKDRADLYGYTF. This chain uses TRBV7-2 with TRBJ1-2; 8 bases fit TRBD1. The trim removed 0 bases at V and 5 bases at J, leaving 14 bases unmatched. The CDR3 spans 18 residues. Germline-derived CDR1 and CDR2 are SGHTA and FQGNSA.

The rearrangement links TRBV11-2 to TRBJ2-7, with 9 bases aligning to TRBD1. V was clipped by 4 bases and J by 0 bases; unmatched bases: 10. The CDR3 consists of 17 residues. Germline values: CDR1 SGHAT, CDR2 FQNNGV. The CDR3 sequence: CASSSRPGQGLSYEQYF. DNA of the CDR3: TGTGCCAGCAGCTCGAGACCGGGACAGGGACTCTCCTACGAGCAGTACTTC.

The chain carries TRBV28 and TRBJ1-5; 7 bases line up with TRBD1. The CDR3 length is 15 residues. The germline CDR1 and CDR2 sequences are MDHEN and SYDVKM. Germline trimming cut 3 bases from V and 7 bases from J; bases unmatched to any gene: 9. The CDR3 here is CASSFRTGARQPQHF. The CDR3 nucleotides read TGTGCCAGCAGTTTTCGTACAGGGGCTAGGCAGCCCCAGCATTTT.

The gene calls are TRBV28 and TRBJ2-7; 7 bases fit TRBD2. V lost 7 bases, J lost 6 bases, and 15 bases stayed unmatched. The CDR3 is made up of 15 amino acids. Per the germline V gene, CDR1 is MDHEN and CDR2 is SYDVKM. DNA of the CDR3: TGTGCCAGCACCTGGGGGGGACTCACGACATCCGAGCAGTACTTC. It yields the protein CASTWGGLTTSEQYF.

The V gene is TRBV2, the J gene TRBJ1-1, with D possibly matching TRBD1 (6 bases). V was trimmed by 4 bases and J by 1 base, leaving 10 bases between them. The CDR3 is made up of 14 amino acids. Germline CDR1 SNHLY, CDR2 FYNNEI. In nucleotides, the CDR3 is TGTGCCAGCAGTGGACAGGTAGGGAACACTGAAGCTTTCTTT. As protein: CASSGQVGNTEAFF.

This rearrangement joins TRBV15 to TRBJ1-6; 8 nucleotides line up with TRBD1. The trim removed 3 bases at V and 10 bases at J, leaving 8 bases unmatched. The CDR3 sequence is 15 residues long. The germline V gene has CDR1 LNHNV and CDR2 YYDKDF (reference sequence). CDR3 sequence reads: CATSRVKTGVSPLHF. CDR3 in DNA: TGTGCCACCAGCAGGGTAAAGACAGGGGTGTCACCCCTCCACTTT. The whole variable domain, filled in from reference TRBV15 and TRBJ1-6, reads DAMVIQNPRYQVTQFGKPVTLSCSQTLNHNVMYWYQQKSSQAPKLLFHYYDKDFNNEADTPDNFQSRRPNTSFCFLDIRSPGLGDTAMYLCATSRVKTGVSPLHFGNGTRLTVT.

The chain carries TRBV4-2 and TRBJ2-7; 7 nucleotides line up with TRBD1. J lost 0 bases, V lost 4 bases, and 6 bases had no gene match. The CDR3 totals 15 residues. Germline CDR1 is LGHNA and CDR2 is YNFKEQ. The CDR3 nucleotides read TGTGCCAGCAGCCCTCCGGGACAGACCTCCTACGAGCAGTACTTC. This sequence encodes CASSPPGQTSYEQYF.

The chain carries TRBV5-1 and TRBJ1-3, with D unresolved. Germline V gene lookup returns CDR1 SGHRS and CDR2 YFSETQ. The CDR3 has 15 residues. The V and J ends lost 2 bases and 3 bases respectively, with 12 bases between them. The CDR3 coding sequence is TGCGCCAGCAGCTTACCCCTCCCTAGTGGAAACACCATATATTTT. Its protein product is CASSLPLPSGNTIYF.

The chain carries TRBV10-3 and TRBJ1-1, with D possibly being TRBD1 (5 bases). Between the trimmed V and J ends, which lost 3 bases and 0 bases, there was a span of 11 bases. CDR1 and CDR2 (germline): ENHRY, SYGVKD. The CDR3 length is 15 residues. The CDR3 coding sequence is TGTGCCATCAGTGACCAGGGTATGATGAACACTGAAGCTTTCTTT. Amino acids: CAISDQGMMNTEAFF.

Details on this clone: The same CDR3 is also encoded by other DNA sequences in this sample. J is TRBJ1-1 and V is TRBV19; 8 positions match TRBD1. V lost 3 bases and J lost 2; bases outside the gene matches: 2. This CDR3 is built from 14 residues. Looked up from germline, CDR1 is LNHDA and CDR2 is SQIVND (reference sequence). The CDR3 nucleotides are TGTGCCAGTAGTATCAGGGGGCCTAACACTGAAGCTTTCTTT. Translated: CASSIRGPNTEAFF.

The CDR3 DNA is TGTGCCTGGAGTGGCAAAGGGGGGGCTAACAATCAGCCCCAGCATTTT. It codes for CAWSGKGGANNQPQHF. V is TRBV30 and J is TRBJ1-5; D may be TRBD1 (6 bases). The germline V gene has CDR1 GTSNPN and CDR2 SVGIG (reference sequence). V was pared by 1 base and J by 3 bases, with 16 bases between. This CDR3 has 16 amino acids.

The J gene is TRBJ1-4, the V gene TRBV9, with D hard to call. Trimming pared 0 bases from V and 2 bases from J, leaving 8 bases between. CDR3 length: 15 amino acids. Germline CDR1 SGDLS, CDR2 YYNGEE. The DNA of the CDR3 is TGTGCCAGCAGCGTAGGGGCAGCCACTAATGAAAAACTGTTTTTT. This sequence encodes CASSVGAATNEKLFF.

The chain recombines TRBV19 with TRBJ1-6, with 7 bases fitting TRBD1. The J segment lost 7 bases and the V segment lost 5 bases, leaving 2 bases of the junction unmatched. Germline CDR1 and CDR2: LNHDA and SQIVND (reference sequence). The CDR3 extends over 13 amino acids. CDR3 coding DNA: TGTGCCAGTAGTCGGGACAGCAATTCACCCCTCCACTTT. The encoded protein is CASSRDSNSPLHF.

This clone was found once. The V call is TRBV12-2, the J call TRBJ2-7; the DNA was not compared with TRBD2, the D call given in the table. TRBV12-2 represents a pseudogene. The CDR3 is made up of 13 amino acids. For the CDR3, the DNA is TGTGCAAGTCGCCCAGGACTTAACTACGAGCAGTACTTC. Translated, it gives CASRPGLNYEQYF.

This clone was observed once. This chain uses TRBV12-5 with TRBJ1-5, with D unclear. With 6 bases removed from V and 0 bases from J, the gap between germline ends came to 3 bases. This CDR3 contains 12 residues. Looked up from germline, CDR1 is LGHNT and CDR2 is FRNRAP. The CDR3 DNA is TGTGCTAGTGGCAATAGCAATCAGCCCCAGCATTTT. Translating gives CASGNSNQPQHF. Together with reference TRBV12-5 and TRBJ1-5, the CDR3 gives the full variable domain: DARVTQTPRHKVTEMGQEVTMRCQPILGHNTVFWYRQTMMQGLELLAYFRNRAPLDDSGMPKDRFSAEMPDATLATLKIQPSEPRDSAVYFCASGNSNQPQHFGDGTRLSIL.

This rearrangement joins TRBV7-9 to TRBJ1-2; D is perhaps TRBD1 (5 bases). The CDR3 has 14 residues. Per germline, CDR1 SEHNR and CDR2 FQNEAQ (reference sequence). Trimming stripped 4 bases from V and 0 bases from J, with 9 bases between. The CDR3 spells CASSSDTSNYGYTF. CDR3 sequence (DNA): TGTGCCAGCAGCTCGGACACCTCTAACTATGGCTACACCTTC.

DNA of the CDR3: TGTGCCAGCAGTGAAGGGGGGGTACGCGGGAAACTGTTTTTT. This sequence encodes CASSEGGVRGKLFF. The chain uses TRBV6-1 and TRBJ1-4; TRBD1 might be the D (5 bases). Germline V gene data show CDR1 as MNHNS and CDR2 as SASEGT. The CDR3 contains 14 residues. Trimming cost V 1 base and J 11 bases, with 14 bases left between them.

The chain has TRBV27 and TRBJ1-2; D is possibly TRBD1 (6 bases). Trimming took off 6 bases at V and 2 bases at J, with 19 bases between the two ends. This CDR3 has 16 amino acids. CDR1 and CDR2 (germline): MNHEY, SMNVEV (reference sequence). CDR3 in DNA: TGTGCCAGCAGGAGTAAACAGGGTACCACAAACTATGGCTACACCTTC. As protein: CASRSKQGTTNYGYTF.

The rearrangement links TRBV6-2 or TRBV6-3 to TRBJ1-2; 7 bases are a match to TRBD1. Looked up from germline, CDR1 is MNHEY and CDR2 is SVGEGT. CDR3 length: 13 amino acids. With 6 bases clipped from V and 4 bases from J, the junction kept 5 bases outside the gene matches. The CDR3 region has the DNA TGTGCCAGCAGATACAGGGGAGGCTATGGCTACACCTTC. Protein product: CASRYRGGYGYTF.

The chain employs TRBV24-1 and TRBJ2-3; no reliable D call. Germline V gene sequence: CDR1 KGHDR, CDR2 SFDVKD. This CDR3 has 15 residues. The V end was cut by 7 bases, the J end by 2 bases, with 15 bases between. Written as DNA, the CDR3 is TGTGCCACCAGGGGTCGCGGATCGTACACAGATACGCAGTATTTT. This encodes CATRGRGSYTDTQYF.

J is TRBJ1-4 and V is TRBV5-1, with D perhaps TRBD1 (5 bases). V was shortened by 0 bases and J by 5 bases, with 11 bases between the two germline ends. This CDR3 is 15 amino acids long. Germline assignment: CDR1 SGHRS and CDR2 YFSETQ. CDR3 coding DNA: TGCGCCAGCAGCTTGGGGAGCTCAGGGAATGAAAAACTGTTTTTT. Residues: CASSLGSSGNEKLFF.